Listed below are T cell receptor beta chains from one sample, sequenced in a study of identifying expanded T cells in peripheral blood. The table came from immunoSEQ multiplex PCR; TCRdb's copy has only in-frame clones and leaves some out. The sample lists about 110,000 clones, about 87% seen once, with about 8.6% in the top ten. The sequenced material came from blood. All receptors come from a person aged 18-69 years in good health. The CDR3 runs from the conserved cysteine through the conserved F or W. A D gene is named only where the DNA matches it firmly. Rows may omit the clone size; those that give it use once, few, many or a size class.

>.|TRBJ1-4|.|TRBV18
TGTGCCAGCTCACTGGGAAGGGAGGACGGTAGGCTGTTTTTT
CASSLGREDGRLFF
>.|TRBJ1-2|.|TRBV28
TGTGCCAGCCGCCGGTTTTATGGCTACACCTTC
CASRRFYGYTF
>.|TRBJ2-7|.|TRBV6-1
TGTGCCAGCAGTCGGTTGGACGAGCAGTACTTC
CASSRLDEQYF
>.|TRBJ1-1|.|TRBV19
TGCGCCAGCCATTTAACAGGGATCACTGAAGCTTTCTTT
CASHLTGITEAFF
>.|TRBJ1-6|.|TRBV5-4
TGTGCCAGCAGCCATTCGGGTGGTGGTAATTCACCCCTCCACTTT
CASSHSGGGNSPLHF
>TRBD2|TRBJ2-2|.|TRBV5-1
TGCGCCAGCAGCTTGGCCGATCTAGCGGCCGGGGAGCTGTTTTTT
CASSLADLAAGELFF
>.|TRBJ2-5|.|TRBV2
TGTGCCAGCACAGAAGGGGCGGTCCAAGAGACCCAGTACTTC
CASTEGAVQETQYF
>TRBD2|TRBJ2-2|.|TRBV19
TGTGCCAGTAGTGGACTAGCGGGCAGGAGTAACACCGGGGAGCTGTTTTTT
CASSGLAGRSNTGELFF
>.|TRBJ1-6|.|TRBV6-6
TGTGCCAGCAGCAGTAATAATTCACCCCTCCACTTT
CASSSNNSPLHF
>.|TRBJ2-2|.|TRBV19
TGTGCCAGTAGTACCGGACACCCCGGGAACACCGGGGAGCTGTTTTTT
CASSTGHPGNTGELFF
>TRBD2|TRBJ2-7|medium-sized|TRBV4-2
TGTGCCAGCAGCCAAGGAGGGACTAGCGGGGGCTACGAGCAGTACTTC
CASSQGGTSGGYEQYF
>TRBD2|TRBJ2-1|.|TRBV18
TGTGCCAGCTCACCAGCCGGGGGGGTACCCTCCTACAATGAGCAGTTCTTC
CASSPAGGVPSYNEQFF
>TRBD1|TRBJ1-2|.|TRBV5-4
TGTGCCAGCAGACGACAGGGGAACTATGGCTACACCTTC
CASRRQGNYGYTF
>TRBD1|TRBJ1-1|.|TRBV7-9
TGTGCCAGCAGCTCCCAGACAGGGCGTGCTGAAGCTTTCTTT
CASSSQTGRAEAFF
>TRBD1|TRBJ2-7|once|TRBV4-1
TGCGCCAGCAGCCTCACCGGACAGGACCACTACGAGCAGTACTTC
CASSLTGQDHYEQYF
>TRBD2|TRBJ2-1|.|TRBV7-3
TGTGCCAGCAGCTTCGGGACTAGCGGGGACGGTGAGCAGTTCTTC
CASSFGTSGDGEQFF
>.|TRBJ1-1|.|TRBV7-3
TGTGCCAGTCAACAGGGCCTGAACACTGAAGCTTTCTTT
CASQQGLNTEAFF
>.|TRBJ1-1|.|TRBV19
TGTGCCAGTAAGCAGGGTGTTATGAACACTGAAGCTTTCTTT
CASKQGVMNTEAFF
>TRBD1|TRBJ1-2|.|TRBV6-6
TGTGCCAGCAGTACAGGGGGCCTCTATGGCTACACCTTC
CASSTGGLYGYTF
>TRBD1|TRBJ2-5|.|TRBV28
TGTGCCAGCAGACCGACAGGGTGGTCCCAAGAGACCCAGTACTTC
CASRPTGWSQETQYF
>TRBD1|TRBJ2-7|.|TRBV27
TGTGCCAGCAGCAAAGGACAGGGGGCTGACGAGCAGTACTTC
CASSKGQGADEQYF
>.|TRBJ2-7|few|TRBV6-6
TGTGCCAGCACCCAAAGACGAGGGAGTGGAGCCTACGAGCAGTACTTC
CASTQRRGSGAYEQYF
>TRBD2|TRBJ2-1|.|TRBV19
TGTGCCAGTAGTCCCAGCGGGGACGGCATCAATGAGCAGTTCTTC
CASSPSGDGINEQFF
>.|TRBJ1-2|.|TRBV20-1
TGCAGTGCCGAGGGGGGCTATGGCTACACCTTC
CSAEGGYGYTF
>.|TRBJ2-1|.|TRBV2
TGTGCCAGCAGTGAGAGGCTTTACAATGAGCAGTTCTTC
CASSERLYNEQFF
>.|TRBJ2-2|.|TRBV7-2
TGTGCCAGCAGCTTAGCGGTCGGCGGGGAGCTGTTTTTT
CASSLAVGGELFF
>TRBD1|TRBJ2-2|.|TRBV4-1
TGCGCCAGCAGCCAAACGACAGGGGGCGGGACCGGGGAGCTGTTTTTT
CASSQTTGGGTGELFF
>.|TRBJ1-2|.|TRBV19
TGTGCCAGTAGTAGGCCCCAACAGGGTAACTATGGCTACACCTTC
CASSRPQQGNYGYTF
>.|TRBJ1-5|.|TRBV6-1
TGTGCCAGCAGGGAACAGGGAAGACGGGGCTCGAGCAATCAGCCCCAGCATTTT
CASREQGRRGSSNQPQHF
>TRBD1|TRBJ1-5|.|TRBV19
TGTGCCAGTAGTAGAGCCGGAGGACAGGGGGGGTTACGGCCCCAGCATTTT
CASSRAGGQGGLRPQHF
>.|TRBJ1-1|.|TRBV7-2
TGTGCCAGCAGCATCAGCCGGGGGAACCCTGAAGCTTTCTTT
CASSISRGNPEAFF
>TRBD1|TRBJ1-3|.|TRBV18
TGTGCCAGCTCCGAGGGGGCTTCTGGAAACACCATATATTTT
CASSEGASGNTIYF
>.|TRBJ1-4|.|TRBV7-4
TGTGCCAGCAGCTCGCAGGGTACAACTAATGAAAAACTGTTTTTT
CASSSQGTTNEKLFF
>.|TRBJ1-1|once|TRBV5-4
TGTGCCAGCAGCTTGCAGATAATGAACACTGAAGCTTTCTTT
CASSLQIMNTEAFF
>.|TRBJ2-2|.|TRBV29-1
TGCAGCGTTCCGGACGGGGAGGCCAAGGGCACCGGGGAGCTGTTTTTT
CSVPDGEAKGTGELFF
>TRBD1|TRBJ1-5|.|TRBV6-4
TGTGCCAGCAGTGCGGGACAGGGGTCCAATCAGCCCCAGCATTTT
CASSAGQGSNQPQHF
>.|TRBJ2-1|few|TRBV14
TGTGCCACCTCGTTCCGCTCTCGTGATGGTGAGCAGTTCTTC
CATSFRSRDGEQFF
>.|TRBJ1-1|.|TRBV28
TGTGCCAGCACCGTTCGAGGGGGAGGCCTGAACACTGAAGCTTTCTTT
CASTVRGGGLNTEAFF
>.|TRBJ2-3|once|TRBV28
TGTGCCAGCAGTTCTCGAGGGGCGAGCACAGATACGCAGTATTTT
CASSSRGASTDTQYF
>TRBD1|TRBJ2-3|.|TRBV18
TGTGCCAGCTCACCGGGACAGGGGGCTGGAGATACGCAGTATTTT
CASSPGQGAGDTQYF
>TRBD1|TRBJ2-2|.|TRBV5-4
TGTGCCAGCAGCTTGCCCGGACAGGGAATGGTCGGGGAGCTGTTTTTT
CASSLPGQGMVGELFF
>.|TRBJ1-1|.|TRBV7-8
TGTGCCAGCAGCACCCTAGATCACCCCTTGGACGCTGAAGCTTTCTTT
CASSTLDHPLDAEAFF
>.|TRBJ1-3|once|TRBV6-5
TGTGCCAGCAGTTACAGGGGGATGAGTGGAAACACCATATATTTT
CASSYRGMSGNTIYF
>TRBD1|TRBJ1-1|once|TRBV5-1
TGCGCCAGCAGCCTTAGGACAGGGGGGAACACTGAAGCTTTCTTT
CASSLRTGGNTEAFF
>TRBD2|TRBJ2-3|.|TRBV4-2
TGTGCCAGCAGCCAAGATACAGCGGGGGGCACAGATACGCAGTATTTT
CASSQDTAGGTDTQYF
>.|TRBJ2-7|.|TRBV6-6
TGTGCCAGCACCCGGGGGGGACAGGGTTCCTACGAGCAGTACTTC
CASTRGGQGSYEQYF
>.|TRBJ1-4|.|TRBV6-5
TGTGCCAGCAGGCGGGCTGGTTTGGCGAATGAAAAACTGTTTTTT
CASRRAGLANEKLFF
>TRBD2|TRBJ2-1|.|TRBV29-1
TGCAGCGTTGAAGACCCAGCGGGATACGATGAGCAGTTCTTC
CSVEDPAGYDEQFF